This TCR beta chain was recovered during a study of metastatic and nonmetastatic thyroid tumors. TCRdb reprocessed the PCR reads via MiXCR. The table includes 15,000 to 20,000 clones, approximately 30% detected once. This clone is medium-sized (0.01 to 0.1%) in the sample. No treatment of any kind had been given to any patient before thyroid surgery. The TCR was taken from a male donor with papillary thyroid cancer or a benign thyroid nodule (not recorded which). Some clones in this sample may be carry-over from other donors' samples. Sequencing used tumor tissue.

The CDR3 spells CASSDAAEETQYF. The CDR3, as DNA: TGTGCCAGCAGCGACGCGGCAGAAGAGACCCAGTACTTC. The genes are TRBV3-1 and TRBJ2-5; no definite D call. The CDR3 spans 13 residues. The ends were cut back, 5 bases at V and 3 bases at J, with 10 bases in the middle. From germline, CDR1 is LGHDT and CDR2 YNNKEL (reference sequence).